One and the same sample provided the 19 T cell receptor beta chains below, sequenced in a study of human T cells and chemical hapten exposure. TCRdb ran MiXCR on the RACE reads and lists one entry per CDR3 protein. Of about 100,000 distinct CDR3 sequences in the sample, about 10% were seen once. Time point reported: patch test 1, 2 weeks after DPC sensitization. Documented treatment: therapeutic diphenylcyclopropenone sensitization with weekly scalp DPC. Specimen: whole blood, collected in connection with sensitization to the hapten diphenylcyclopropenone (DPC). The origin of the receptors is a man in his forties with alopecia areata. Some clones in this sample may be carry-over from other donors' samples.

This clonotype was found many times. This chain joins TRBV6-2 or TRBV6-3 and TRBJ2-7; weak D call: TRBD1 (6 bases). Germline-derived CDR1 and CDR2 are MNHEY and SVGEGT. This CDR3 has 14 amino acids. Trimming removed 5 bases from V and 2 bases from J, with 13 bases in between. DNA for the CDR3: TGTGCCAGCAGTCTTAACAGGGTACCCTACGAGCAGTACGTC. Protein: CASSLNRVPYEQYV.

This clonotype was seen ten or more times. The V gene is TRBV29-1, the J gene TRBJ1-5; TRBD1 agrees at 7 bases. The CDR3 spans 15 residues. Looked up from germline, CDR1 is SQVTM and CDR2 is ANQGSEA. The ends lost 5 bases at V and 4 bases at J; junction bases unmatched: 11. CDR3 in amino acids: CSVSLTTGRNQPQHF. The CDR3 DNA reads TGCAGCGTTTCACTAACGACAGGGAGGAATCAGCCCCAGCATTTT. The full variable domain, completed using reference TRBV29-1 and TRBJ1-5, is SAVISQKPSRDICQRGTSLTIQCQVDSQVTMMFWYRQQPGQSLTLIATANQGSEATYESGFVIDKFPISRPNLTFSTLTVSNMSPEDSSIYLCSVSLTTGRNQPQHFGDGTRLSIL.

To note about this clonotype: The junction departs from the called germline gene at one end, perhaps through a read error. This CDR3 reads CASRLAYSTDTQYF. The DNA of the CDR3 is TGTGCCAGCAGATTAGCCTATAGCACAGATACGCAGTATTTT. The chain couples TRBV11-2 to TRBJ2-3; D gene uncertain. The germline CDR1 and CDR2 sequences are SGHAT and FQNNGV. The length of the CDR3 is 14 residues.

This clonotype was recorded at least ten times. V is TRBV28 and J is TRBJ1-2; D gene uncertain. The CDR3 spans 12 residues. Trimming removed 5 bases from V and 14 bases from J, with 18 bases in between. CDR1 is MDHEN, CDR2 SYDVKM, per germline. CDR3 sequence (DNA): TGTGCCAGCAGTGATGTTAGGAGGACCCATACCTTC. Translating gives CASSDVRRTHTF.

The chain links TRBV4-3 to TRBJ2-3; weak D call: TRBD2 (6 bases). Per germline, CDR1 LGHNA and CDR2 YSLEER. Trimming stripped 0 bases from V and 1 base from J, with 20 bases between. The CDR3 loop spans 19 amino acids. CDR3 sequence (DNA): TGCGCCAGCAGCCAAGATCGCCCGTCAGGTGGCGGGGGCACAGATACGCAGTATTTT. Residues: CASSQDRPSGGGGTDTQYF.

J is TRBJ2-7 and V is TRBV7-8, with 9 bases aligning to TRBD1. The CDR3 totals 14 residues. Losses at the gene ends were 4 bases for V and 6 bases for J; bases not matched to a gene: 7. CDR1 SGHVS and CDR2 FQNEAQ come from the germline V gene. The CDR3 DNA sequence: TGTGCCAGCAGCTCACAGGGGGCGCTCTTCGAGCAGTACGTC. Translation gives CASSSQGALFEQYV.

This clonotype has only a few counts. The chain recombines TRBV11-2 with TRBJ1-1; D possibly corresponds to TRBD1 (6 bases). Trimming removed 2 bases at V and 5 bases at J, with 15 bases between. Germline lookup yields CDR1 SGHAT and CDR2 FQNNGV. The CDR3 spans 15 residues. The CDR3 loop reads CASSLRLQGATEAFF. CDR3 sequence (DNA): TGTGCCAGCAGCTTAAGGTTACAGGGAGCAACTGAAGCTTTCTTT. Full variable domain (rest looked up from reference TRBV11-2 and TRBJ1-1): EAGVAQSPRYKIIEKRQSVAFWCNPISGHATLYWYQQILGQGPKLLIQFQNNGVVDDSQLPKDRFSAERLKGVDSTLKIQPAKLEDSAVYLCASSLRLQGATEAFFGQGTRLTVV.

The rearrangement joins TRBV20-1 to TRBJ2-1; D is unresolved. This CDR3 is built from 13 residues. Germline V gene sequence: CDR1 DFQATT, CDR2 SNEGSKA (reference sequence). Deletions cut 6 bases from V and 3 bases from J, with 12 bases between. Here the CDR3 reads CSALQGIYNEQFF. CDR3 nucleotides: TGCAGTGCACTACAAGGTATCTACAATGAGCAGTTCTTC.

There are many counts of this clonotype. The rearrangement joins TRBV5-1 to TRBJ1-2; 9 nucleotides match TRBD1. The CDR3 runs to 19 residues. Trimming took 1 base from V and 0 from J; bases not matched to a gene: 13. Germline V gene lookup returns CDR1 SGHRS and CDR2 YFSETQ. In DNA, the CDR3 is TGCGCCAGCAGCTTGCGGGACAGGGCTGCGCTGGGTACTAACTATGGCTACACCTTC. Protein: CASSLRDRAALGTNYGYTF.

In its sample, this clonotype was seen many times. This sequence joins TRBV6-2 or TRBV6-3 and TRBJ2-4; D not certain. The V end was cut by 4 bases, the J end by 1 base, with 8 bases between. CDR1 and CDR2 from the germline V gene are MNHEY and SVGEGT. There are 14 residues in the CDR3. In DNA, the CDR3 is TGTGCCAGCAGTTCGGGTCAGGCCAAAAACATTCAGTACTTC. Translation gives CASSSGQAKNIQYF.

CDR3 sequence reads: CAISVMLTSGRRDTQYF. In DNA form, the CDR3 reads TGTGCCATCAGTGTTATGTTGACTAGCGGGAGAAGAGATACGCAGTATTTT. The chain employs TRBV10-3 and TRBJ2-3; 12 nucleotides line up with TRBD2. J lost 5 bases, V lost 4 bases, and 10 bases had no gene match. The V gene's germline CDR1 is ENHRY and CDR2 SYGVKD. The CDR3 has 17 residues.

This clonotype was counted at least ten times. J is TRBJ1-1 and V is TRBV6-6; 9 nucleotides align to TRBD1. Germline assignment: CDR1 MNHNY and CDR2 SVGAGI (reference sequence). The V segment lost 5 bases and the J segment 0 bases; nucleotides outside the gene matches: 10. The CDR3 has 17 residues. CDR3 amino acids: CASSMWTGEGMNTEAFF. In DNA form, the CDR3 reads TGTGCCAGCAGTATGTGGACAGGGGAAGGGATGAACACTGAAGCTTTCTTT.

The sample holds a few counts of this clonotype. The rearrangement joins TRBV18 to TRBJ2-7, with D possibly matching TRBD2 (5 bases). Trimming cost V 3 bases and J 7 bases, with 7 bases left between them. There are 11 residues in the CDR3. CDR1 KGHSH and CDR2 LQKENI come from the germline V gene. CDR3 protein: CASSPPGEQYV. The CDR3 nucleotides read TGTGCCAGCTCACCTCCGGGGGAGCAGTACGTC.

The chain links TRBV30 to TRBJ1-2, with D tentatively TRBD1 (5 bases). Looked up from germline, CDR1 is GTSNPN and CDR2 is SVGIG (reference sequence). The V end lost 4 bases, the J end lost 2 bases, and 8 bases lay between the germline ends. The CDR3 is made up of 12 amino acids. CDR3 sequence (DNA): TGTGCCTGGATGGCAGGGAACTATGGCTACACCTTC. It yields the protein CAWMAGNYGYTF.

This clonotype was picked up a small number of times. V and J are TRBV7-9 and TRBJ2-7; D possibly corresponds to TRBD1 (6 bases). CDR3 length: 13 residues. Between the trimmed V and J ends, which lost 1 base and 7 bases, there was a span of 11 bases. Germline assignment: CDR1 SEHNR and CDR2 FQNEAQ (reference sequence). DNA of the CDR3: TGTGCCAGCAGCTTAGGGACAGATTTAGAGCAGTACTTC. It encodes CASSLGTDLEQYF.

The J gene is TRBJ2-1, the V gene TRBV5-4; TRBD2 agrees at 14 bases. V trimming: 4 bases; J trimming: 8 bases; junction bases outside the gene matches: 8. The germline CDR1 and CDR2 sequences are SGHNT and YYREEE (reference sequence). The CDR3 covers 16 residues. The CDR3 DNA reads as TGTGCCAGCAGCACAGGGACTAGCGGGAGCCTAGATGAGCAGTTCTTC. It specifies CASSTGTSGSLDEQFF.

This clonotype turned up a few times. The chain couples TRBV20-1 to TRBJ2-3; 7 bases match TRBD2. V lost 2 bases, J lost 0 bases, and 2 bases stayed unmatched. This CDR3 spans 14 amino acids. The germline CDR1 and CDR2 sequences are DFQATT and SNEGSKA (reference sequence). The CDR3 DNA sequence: TGCAGTGCTAGAAGCGGGGAAAGCACAGATACGCAGTATTTT. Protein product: CSARSGESTDTQYF.

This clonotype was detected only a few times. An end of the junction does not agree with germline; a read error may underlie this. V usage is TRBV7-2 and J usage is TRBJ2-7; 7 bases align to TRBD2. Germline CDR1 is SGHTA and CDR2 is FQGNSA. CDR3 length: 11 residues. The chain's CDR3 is CASSRLAGLNF. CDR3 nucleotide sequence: TGTGCCAGCAGCCGACTAGCCGGTCTCAACTTC.

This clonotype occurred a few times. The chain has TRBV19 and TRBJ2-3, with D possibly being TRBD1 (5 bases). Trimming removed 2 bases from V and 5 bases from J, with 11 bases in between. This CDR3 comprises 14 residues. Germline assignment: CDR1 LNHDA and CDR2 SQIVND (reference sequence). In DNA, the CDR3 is TGTGCCAGTAGTATACGACAGCCCGGAGATACGCAGTATTTT. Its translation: CASSIRQPGDTQYF.